These 21 T cell receptor beta chains were all obtained from the same sample, sequenced in a study of T cells in Graves' hyperthyroidism and ophthalmopathy. From RNA transcripts, TCR beta CDR3 regions were amplified. During a first-round RT-PCR of the TCR CDR3, the HTBI primer set was used. A single record per CDR3 protein comes from TCRdb applying MiXCR to the multiplex PCR reads. The table shows around 300,000 distinct CDR3 sequences, with roughly 13% occurring only once. What was sequenced was blood. The source is a woman in her twenties or thirties with Graves' hyperthyroidism that later progressed to Graves' ophthalmopathy.

The rearrangement uses TRBV2 and TRBJ1-5; 9 nucleotides match TRBD1. The CDR3 extends over 15 amino acids. After removal of 6 bases from V and 4 bases from J, the junction contained 7 bases not matched to a gene. Per the germline V gene, CDR1 is SNHLY and CDR2 is FYNNEI. The DNA for the CDR3 is TGTGCCAGCAGGGGGGGGACAGGGTGGAATCAGCCCCAGCATTTT. This encodes CASRGGTGWNQPQHF.

This chain links TRBV9 with TRBJ2-3; D unresolved. The CDR3 runs to 15 residues. The V gene's germline CDR1 is SGDLS and CDR2 YYNGEE. V was trimmed by 5 bases and J by 6 bases, leaving 19 bases between them. The CDR3, as DNA: TGTGCCAGCAGTGACTGGCGGACCCCTGTGGATACGCAGTATTTT. Translating gives CASSDWRTPVDTQYF. The full variable domain, with the rest looked up from reference TRBV9 and TRBJ2-3, is DSGVTQTPKHLITATGQRVTLRCSPRSGDLSVYWYQQSLDQGLQFLIQYYNGEERAKGNILERFSAQQFPDLHSELNLSSLELGDSALYFCASSDWRTPVDTQYFGPGTRLTVL.

This clonotype has more than one count but fewer than ten. This rearrangement joins TRBV4-2 to TRBJ2-7; tentative D call: TRBD2 (5 bases). The germline V and J ends were trimmed by 4 bases and 9 bases, with 16 bases remaining between them. The CDR3 runs 13 residues. The germline V gene has CDR1 LGHNA and CDR2 YNFKEQ. The CDR3 loop reads CASSLSGSVGQYF. CDR3 DNA: TGTGCCAGCAGCCTCTCGGGTAGCGTAGGGCAGTACTTC.

The chain carries TRBV5-5 and TRBJ2-3; TRBD1 might be the D (6 bases). Trimming stripped 0 bases from V and 5 bases from J, with 16 bases between. The CDR3 has 16 residues. Germline CDR1 SGHKS, CDR2 YYEKEE (reference sequence). The CDR3 coding sequence is TGTGCCAGCAGCTTGGTCTCAGGGGCGAGGGGAGATACGCAGTATTTT. It codes for CASSLVSGARGDTQYF.

This clonotype was found many times. The chain combines TRBV7-2 with TRBJ2-7; 7 nucleotides match TRBD2. Germline CDR1 is SGHTA and CDR2 is FQGNSA. With 10 bases clipped from V and 0 bases from J, the junction kept 3 bases outside the gene matches. This CDR3 has 12 residues. CDR3 protein: CATGDYSYEQYF. CDR3 coding DNA: TGTGCCACCGGGGACTACTCCTACGAGCAGTACTTC.

This clonotype was recorded a few times. The CDR3 nucleotides read TGTGCCAGCAGCTTACTCCTCTCGGACAACTCTGGAAACACCATATATTTT. Translating it yields CASSLLLSDNSGNTIYF. The genes are TRBV7-6 and TRBJ1-3; D perhaps matches TRBD1 (5 bases). The V end was cut by 2 bases, the J end by 0 bases, with 14 bases between. CDR1 and CDR2 from the germline V gene are SGHVS and FNYEAQ. There are 17 residues in the CDR3.

The V gene is TRBV25-1, the J gene TRBJ2-1; no reliable D call. The CDR3 is 15 residues long. The V and J ends lost 3 bases and 5 bases respectively, with 14 bases between them. The germline V gene has CDR1 MGHDK and CDR2 SYGVNS. CDR3 region: CASSDLLVANNEQFF. CDR3 nucleotides: TGTGCCAGCAGTGACCTTTTAGTGGCTAACAATGAGCAGTTCTTC.

This clonotype was seen repeatedly, ten times or more. V and J are TRBV6-5 and TRBJ2-3, with 9 bases lining up with TRBD1. The germline V gene has CDR1 MNHEY and CDR2 SVGAGI. There are 18 residues in the CDR3. V was pared by 0 bases and J by 5 bases, with 12 bases of the junction left unmatched. CDR3 nucleotides: TGTGCCAGCAGTTACTCCACTTTTACAGGGGGCTACTTAGATACGCAGTATTTT. Its translation is CASSYSTFTGGYLDTQYF.

Ten or more counts support this clonotype. The J gene is TRBJ2-2, the V gene TRBV12-3 or TRBV12-4; 7 bases fit TRBD2. Trimming at V came to 3 bases and at J to 2 bases, leaving 6 bases not matched to a gene. This CDR3 has 16 amino acids. Here the CDR3 DNA reads TGTGCCAGCAGTTTTGGCCAGCGGGGCAACACCGGGGAGCTGTTTTTT. This codes for CASSFGQRGNTGELFF.

This clonotype has ten or more counts. This chain links TRBV18 with TRBJ1-1, with D maybe TRBD1 (5 bases). In germline, CDR1 is KGHSH, CDR2 LQKENI. V was shortened by 6 bases and J by 4 bases, with 15 bases between the two germline ends. The CDR3 length is 14 residues. The chain's CDR3 is CASSPEGAGTEAFF. The CDR3, as DNA: TGTGCCAGCTCTCCAGAAGGGGCGGGCACTGAAGCTTTCTTT.

This clonotype was detected many times. The chain has TRBV5-8 and TRBJ2-1, with 11 bases fitting TRBD2. V shed 3 bases and J 0 bases; nucleotides not matched to a gene: 8. The CDR3 is made up of 18 amino acids. Looked up from germline, CDR1 is SGHTS and CDR2 is YDEGEE. In DNA, the CDR3 is TGTGCCAGCAGCTCGTTGAGACTAGCGGGATTCTCCTACAATGAGCAGTTCTTC. Encoded protein: CASSSLRLAGFSYNEQFF.

This clonotype occurred a few times. The chain employs TRBV5-5 and TRBJ2-7; D tentatively fits TRBD1 or TRBD2 (6 bases each). This CDR3 comprises 17 residues. In germline, CDR1 is SGHKS, CDR2 YYEKEE (reference sequence). V lost 4 bases and J 3 bases, leaving 23 bases between the germline ends. The CDR3, as DNA: TGTGCCAGCAGCCCTGTAGGGGGGAATCCCCGAAACTACGAGCAGTACTTC. Its protein product is CASSPVGGNPRNYEQYF.

The chain carries TRBV10-3 and TRBJ2-7, with TRBD2 identical over 12 bases. Germline CDR1 reads ENHRY; CDR2 reads SYGVKD. The CDR3 runs to 15 residues. The V and J ends lost 2 bases and 5 bases, in that order; junction bases with no gene match: 4. In DNA, the CDR3 is TGTGCCATCAGTGAGGCTAGCGGGAGGGTCCACGAGCAGTACTTC. Residues: CAISEASGRVHEQYF.

There are many counts of this clonotype. J is TRBJ2-3 and V is TRBV29-1; D may be TRBD1 or TRBD2 (5 bases each). This CDR3 contains 13 residues. V was cut by 3 bases and J by 6 bases, with 13 bases left in between. CDR1 is SQVTM and CDR2 is ANQGSEA in the germline V gene. The CDR3 nucleotides read TGCAGCGTTGATTGGGACCCGTCGGATACGCAGTATTTT. Protein: CSVDWDPSDTQYF.

In this sample, this clonotype turned up many times. The J gene is TRBJ2-1, the V gene TRBV6-2 or TRBV6-3, with D hard to call. Germline assignment: CDR1 MNHEY and CDR2 SVGEGT. V lost 2 bases and J 7 bases, leaving 6 bases between the germline ends. This CDR3 contains 12 residues. CDR3 protein: CASSYVGNEQFF. Here the CDR3 DNA reads TGTGCCAGCAGTTACGTCGGGAATGAGCAGTTCTTC.

This clonotype has at least ten counts. The gene calls are TRBV3-1 and TRBJ2-5; 8 bases align to TRBD2. CDR3 length: 14 amino acids. Germline values: CDR1 LGHDT, CDR2 YNNKEL (reference sequence). V dropped 5 bases and J dropped 3; count of bases not matched to a gene: 5. In DNA form, the CDR3 reads TGTGCCAGCAGCTCGAGCGGGGGCAAAGAGACCCAGTACTTC. Amino acid sequence: CASSSSGGKETQYF.

This clonotype was seen repeatedly, ten times or more. The chain has TRBV20-1 and TRBJ2-7; D remains ambiguous. CDR1 DFQATT and CDR2 SNEGSKA come from the germline V gene (reference sequence). This CDR3 comprises 10 residues. Trimming shortened V by 5 bases and J by 2 bases, and 4 bases separated the two germline ends. For the CDR3, the DNA is TGCAGTGCTCCTGCCTACGAGCAGTACTTC. This gives the protein CSAPAYEQYF.

Ten or more counts support this clonotype. The chain uses TRBV4-2 and TRBJ2-1; 8 bases map to TRBD2. V shed 7 bases and J 9 bases; nucleotides not matched to a gene: 20. This CDR3 contains 17 residues. Per the germline V gene, CDR1 is LGHNA and CDR2 is YNFKEQ. CDR3 protein: CASNHQGGGGGRFEQFF. The CDR3, as DNA: TGTGCCAGCAACCACCAAGGTGGTGGCGGGGGGCGCTTTGAGCAGTTCTTC.

A remark on this clonotype: Since a much larger clone is just one base distant, this may be a read error. This sequence joins TRBV15 and TRBJ2-5; D is uncertain. CDR1 is LNHNV and CDR2 is YYDKDF in the germline V gene (reference sequence). This CDR3 comprises 14 residues. The CDR3 here is CATSGDRWGETQYF. CDR3 in DNA: TGTGCCACCAGCGGAGATCGGTGGGGAGAGACCCAGTACTTC. Drawing the rest from reference TRBV15 and TRBJ2-5, the complete variable domain is DAMVIQNPRYQVTQFGKPVTLSCSQTLNHNVMYWYQQKSSQAPKLLFHYYDKDFNNEADTPDNFQSRRPNTSFCFLDIRSPGLGDTAMYLCATSGDRWGETQYFGPGTRLLVL.

This clonotype was observed a few times. This rearrangement joins TRBV29-1 to TRBJ2-2; D gene unclear. Deletions cut 7 bases from V and 5 bases from J, with 8 bases between. Germline CDR1 is SQVTM and CDR2 is ANQGSEA. The CDR3 loop spans 11 amino acids. The CDR3 protein is CSAVRTGELFF. CDR3 nucleotides: TGCAGCGCTGTAAGGACCGGGGAGCTGTTTTTT.

The chain joins TRBV28 to TRBJ2-5, with D perhaps matching TRBD1 (6 bases). Germline lookup yields CDR1 MDHEN and CDR2 SYDVKM. The CDR3 is 10 amino acids. The CDR3 region is CVRGEETQYF. The CDR3 nucleotides are TGTGTCAGGGGCGAAGAGACCCAGTACTTC.